One T cell receptor beta chain is described in this entry. Profiling relied on immunoSEQ multiplex PCR, and the TCRdb table lists in-frame clones only, not all of them. The sample lists hundreds of thousands of clones; about 85% were seen once. This sample stems from a study of blood T cell repertoires in COVID-19. The germline CDR1 and CDR2 sequences are MNHEY and SVGAGI. CDR3 length: 12 amino acids. Trimming took 4 bases from V and 10 from J, leaving 11 bases between them. Sequenced material: peripheral blood. This receptor was identified in a man aged 25-45 years with active or convalescent COVID-19. This rearrangement joins TRBV6-5 to TRBJ2-1; maybe TRBD2 (6 bases). The CDR3 protein is CASSSPGREQFF. The CDR3 DNA sequence: TGTGCCAGCAGTTCCCCGGGGAGGGAGCAGTTCTTC.